The clone carrying this T cell receptor (beta chain) was counted between two and nine times. Its antigen is not known. CDR3 size: 14 residues. V lost 6 bases and J 5 bases, leaving 16 bases between the germline ends. Germline loops: CDR1 MDHEN, CDR2 SYDVKM. Findings and limits, study-wide: Tumor Tregs overlapped most with tumor, then blood, naive CD4+ cells. The larger-cohort validation was restricted to a single TCR beta V-J rearrangement rather than whole repertoires.

Constant-region reverse primers amplified full-length variable regions, followed by semi-nested Nested Universal Primer A PCR. MiXCR, applied by TCRdb to the 5' RACE reads, yields one record per CDR3 protein. The data hold some 45,000 distinct CDR3 sequences, with around 28% observed a single time. The TCR was taken from a female donor with breast cancer. Specimen: naive CD4+ T cells sorted from blood. Described subset: naive CD4+ T cells, CD4+CD45RA+CD25-. The genes are TRBV28 and TRBJ1-1; D might be TRBD1 (6 bases). The CDR3 is CASRDSFLGTEAFF. The DNA of the CDR3 is TGTGCCAGCAGGGACAGTTTTTTGGGAACTGAAGCTTTCTTT.